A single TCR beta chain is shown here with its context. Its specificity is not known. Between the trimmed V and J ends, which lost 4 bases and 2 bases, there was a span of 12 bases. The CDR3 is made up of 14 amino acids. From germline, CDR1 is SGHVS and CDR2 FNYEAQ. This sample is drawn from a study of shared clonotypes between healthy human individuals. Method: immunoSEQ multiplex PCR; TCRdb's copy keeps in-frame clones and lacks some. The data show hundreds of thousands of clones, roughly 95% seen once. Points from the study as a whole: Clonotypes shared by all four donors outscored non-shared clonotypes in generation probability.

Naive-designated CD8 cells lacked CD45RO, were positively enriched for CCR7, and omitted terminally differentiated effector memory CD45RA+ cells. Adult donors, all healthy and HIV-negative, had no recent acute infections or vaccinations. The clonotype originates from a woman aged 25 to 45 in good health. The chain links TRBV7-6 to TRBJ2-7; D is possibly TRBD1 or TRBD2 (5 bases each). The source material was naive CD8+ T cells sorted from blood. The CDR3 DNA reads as TGTGCCAGCAGCTCTCGGGGACGGGCCTACGAGCAGTACTTC. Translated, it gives CASSSRGRAYEQYF.